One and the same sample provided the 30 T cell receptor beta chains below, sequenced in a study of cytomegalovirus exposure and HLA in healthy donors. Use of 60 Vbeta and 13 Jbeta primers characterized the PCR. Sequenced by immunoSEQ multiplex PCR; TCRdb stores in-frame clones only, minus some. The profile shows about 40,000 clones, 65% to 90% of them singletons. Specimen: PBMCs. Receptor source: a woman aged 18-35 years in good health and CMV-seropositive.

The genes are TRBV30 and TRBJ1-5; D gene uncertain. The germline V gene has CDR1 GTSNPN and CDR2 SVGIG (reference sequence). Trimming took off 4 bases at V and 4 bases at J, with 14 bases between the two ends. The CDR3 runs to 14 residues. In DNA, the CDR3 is TGTGCCTGGAACATCGGGGTTGGAAATCAGCCCCAGCATTTT. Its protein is CAWNIGVGNQPQHF.

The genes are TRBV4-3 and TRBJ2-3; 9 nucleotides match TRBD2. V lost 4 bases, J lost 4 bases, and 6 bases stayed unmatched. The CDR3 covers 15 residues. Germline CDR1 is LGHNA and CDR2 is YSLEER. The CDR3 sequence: CASSRGAGGPDTQYF. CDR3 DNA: TGCGCCAGCAGCCGGGGGGCGGGAGGGCCAGATACGCAGTATTTT.

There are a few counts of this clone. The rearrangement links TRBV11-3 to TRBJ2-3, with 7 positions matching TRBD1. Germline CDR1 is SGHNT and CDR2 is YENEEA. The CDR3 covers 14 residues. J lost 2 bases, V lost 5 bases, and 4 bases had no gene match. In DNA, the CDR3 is TGTGCCAGCAGCACGGACAGGTTCACAGATACGCAGTATTTT. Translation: CASSTDRFTDTQYF.

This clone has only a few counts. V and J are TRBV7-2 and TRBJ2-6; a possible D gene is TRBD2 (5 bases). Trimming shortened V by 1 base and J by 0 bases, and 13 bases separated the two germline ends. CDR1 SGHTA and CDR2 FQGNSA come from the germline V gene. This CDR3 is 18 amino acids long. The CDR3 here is CASSLVEGISSGANVLTF. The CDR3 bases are TGTGCCAGCAGCTTAGTTGAGGGAATCTCCTCTGGGGCCAACGTCCTGACTTTC.

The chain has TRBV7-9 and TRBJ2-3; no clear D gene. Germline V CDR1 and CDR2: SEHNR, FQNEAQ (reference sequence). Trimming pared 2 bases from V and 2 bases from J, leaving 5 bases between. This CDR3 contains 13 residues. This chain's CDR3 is CASSLTNTDTQYF. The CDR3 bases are TGTGCCAGCAGCTTAACTAACACAGATACGCAGTATTTT.

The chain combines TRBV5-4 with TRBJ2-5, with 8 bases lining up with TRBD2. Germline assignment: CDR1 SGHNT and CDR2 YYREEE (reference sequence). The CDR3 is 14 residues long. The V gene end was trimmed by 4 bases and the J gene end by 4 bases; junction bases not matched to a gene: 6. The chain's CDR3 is CASSGPTSGETQYF. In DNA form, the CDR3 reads TGTGCCAGCAGCGGACCCACTAGCGGAGAGACCCAGTACTTC. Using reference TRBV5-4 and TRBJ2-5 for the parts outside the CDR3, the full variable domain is ETGVTQSPTHLIKTRGQQVTLRCSSQSGHNTVSWYQQALGQGPQFIFQYYREEENGRGNFPPRFSGLQFPNYSSELNVNALELDDSALYLCASSGPTSGETQYFGPGTRLLVL.

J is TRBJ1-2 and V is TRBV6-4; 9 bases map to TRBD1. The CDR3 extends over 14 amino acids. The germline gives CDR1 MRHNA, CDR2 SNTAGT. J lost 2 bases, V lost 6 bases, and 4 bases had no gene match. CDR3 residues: CASRPGQGNYGYTF. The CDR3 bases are TGTGCCAGCAGACCGGGACAGGGAAACTATGGCTACACCTTC.

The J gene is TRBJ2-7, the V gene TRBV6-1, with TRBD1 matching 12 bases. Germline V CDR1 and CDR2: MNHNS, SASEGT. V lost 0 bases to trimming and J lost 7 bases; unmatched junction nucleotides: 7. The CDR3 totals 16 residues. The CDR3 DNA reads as TGTGCCAGCAGTGAAGCTGCGGGACAGGGGGCTAGGGAGCAGTACTTC. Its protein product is CASSEAAGQGAREQYF.

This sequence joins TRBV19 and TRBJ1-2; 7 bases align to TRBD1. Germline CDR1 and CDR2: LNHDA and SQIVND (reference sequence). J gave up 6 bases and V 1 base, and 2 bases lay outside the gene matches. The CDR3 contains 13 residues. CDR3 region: CASSIGQGDGYTF. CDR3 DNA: TGTGCCAGTAGTATAGGACAGGGAGATGGCTACACCTTC.

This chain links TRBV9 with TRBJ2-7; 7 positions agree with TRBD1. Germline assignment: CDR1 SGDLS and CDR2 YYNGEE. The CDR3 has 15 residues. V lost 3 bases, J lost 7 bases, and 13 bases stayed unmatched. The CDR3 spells CASSGTGAPSWEQYF. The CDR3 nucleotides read TGTGCCAGCAGCGGAACAGGGGCCCCCTCCTGGGAGCAGTACTTC.

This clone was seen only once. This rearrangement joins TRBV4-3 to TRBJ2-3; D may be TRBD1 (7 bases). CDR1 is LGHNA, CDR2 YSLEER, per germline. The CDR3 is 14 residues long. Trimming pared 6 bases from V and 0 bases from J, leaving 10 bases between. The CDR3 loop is CASRAGGSTDTQYF. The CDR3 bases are TGCGCCAGCAGAGCAGGGGGGAGCACAGATACGCAGTATTTT.

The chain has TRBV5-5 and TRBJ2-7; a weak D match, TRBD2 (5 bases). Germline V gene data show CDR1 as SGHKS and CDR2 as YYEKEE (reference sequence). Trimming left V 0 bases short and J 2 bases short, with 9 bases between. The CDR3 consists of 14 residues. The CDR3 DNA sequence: TGTGCCAGCAGCTTGGGGGGAGAGGCCTACGAGCAGTACTTC. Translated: CASSLGGEAYEQYF.

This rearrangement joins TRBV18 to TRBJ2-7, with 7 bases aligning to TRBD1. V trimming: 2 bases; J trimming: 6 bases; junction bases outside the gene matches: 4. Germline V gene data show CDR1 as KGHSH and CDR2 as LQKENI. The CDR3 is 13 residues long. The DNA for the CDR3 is TGTGCCAGCTCACCATCGACAGGGTTCGAGCAGTACTTC. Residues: CASSPSTGFEQYF.

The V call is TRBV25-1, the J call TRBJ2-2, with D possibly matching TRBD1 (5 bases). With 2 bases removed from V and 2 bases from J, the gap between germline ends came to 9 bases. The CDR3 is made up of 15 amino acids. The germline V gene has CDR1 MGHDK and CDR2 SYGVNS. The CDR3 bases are TGTGCCAGCAGTGAAACGACAGCTAACACCGGGGAGCTGTTTTTT. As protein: CASSETTANTGELFF.

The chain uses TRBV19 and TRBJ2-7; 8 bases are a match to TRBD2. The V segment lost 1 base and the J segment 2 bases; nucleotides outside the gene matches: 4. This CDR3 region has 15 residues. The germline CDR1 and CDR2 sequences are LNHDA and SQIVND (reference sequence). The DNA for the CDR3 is TGTGCCAGTAGTATAGGGAGCGGGGGAACCTACGAGCAGTACTTC. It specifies CASSIGSGGTYEQYF.

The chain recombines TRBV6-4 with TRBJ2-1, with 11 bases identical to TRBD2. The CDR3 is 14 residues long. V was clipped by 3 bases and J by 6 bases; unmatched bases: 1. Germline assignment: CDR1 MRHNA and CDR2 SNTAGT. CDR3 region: CASSEGTSGNEQFF. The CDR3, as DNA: TGTGCCAGCAGTGAGGGGACTAGCGGCAATGAGCAGTTCTTC.

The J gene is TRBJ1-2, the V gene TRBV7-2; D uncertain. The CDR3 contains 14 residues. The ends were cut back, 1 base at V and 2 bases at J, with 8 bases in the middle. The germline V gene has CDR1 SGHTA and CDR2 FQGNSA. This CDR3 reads CASSLGSGNYGYTF. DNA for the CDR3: TGTGCCAGCAGCTTAGGGTCGGGGAACTATGGCTACACCTTC.

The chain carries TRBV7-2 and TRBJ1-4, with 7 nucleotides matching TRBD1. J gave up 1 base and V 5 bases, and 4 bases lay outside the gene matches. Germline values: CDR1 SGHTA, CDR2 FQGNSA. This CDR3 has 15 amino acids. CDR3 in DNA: TGTGCCAGCAGCCCCCAGGGGGTAACTAATGAAAAACTGTTTTTT. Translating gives CASSPQGVTNEKLFF.

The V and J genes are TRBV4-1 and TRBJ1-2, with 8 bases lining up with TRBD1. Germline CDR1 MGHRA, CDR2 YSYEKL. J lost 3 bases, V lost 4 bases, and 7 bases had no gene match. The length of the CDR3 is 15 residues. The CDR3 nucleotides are TGCGCCAGCAGCCCCAGACAGGGGCTTGACTATGGCTACACCTTC. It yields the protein CASSPRQGLDYGYTF.

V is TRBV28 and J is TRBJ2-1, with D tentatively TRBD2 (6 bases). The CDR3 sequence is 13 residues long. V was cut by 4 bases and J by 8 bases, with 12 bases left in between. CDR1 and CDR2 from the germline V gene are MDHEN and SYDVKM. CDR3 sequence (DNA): TGTGCCAGCAGTTCAGGAGGGTTTCATGAGCAGTTCTTC. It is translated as CASSSGGFHEQFF.

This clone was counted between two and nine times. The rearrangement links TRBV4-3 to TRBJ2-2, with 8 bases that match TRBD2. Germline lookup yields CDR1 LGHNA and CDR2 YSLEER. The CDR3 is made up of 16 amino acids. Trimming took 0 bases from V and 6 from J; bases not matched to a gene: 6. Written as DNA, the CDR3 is TGCGCCAGCAGCCAAGATGTCGGGGGGGAATCCGGGGAGCTGTTTTTT. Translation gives CASSQDVGGESGELFF.

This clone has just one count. CDR3 amino acids: CASIQGEDYGYTF. CDR3 DNA: TGTGCCAGCATACAGGGGGAGGACTATGGCTACACCTTC. The chain uses TRBV7-9 and TRBJ1-2; 8 bases map to TRBD1. Germline loops: CDR1 SEHNR, CDR2 FQNEAQ (reference sequence). Trimming removed 7 bases from V and 3 bases from J; junction bases left unmatched: 4. This CDR3 spans 13 amino acids.

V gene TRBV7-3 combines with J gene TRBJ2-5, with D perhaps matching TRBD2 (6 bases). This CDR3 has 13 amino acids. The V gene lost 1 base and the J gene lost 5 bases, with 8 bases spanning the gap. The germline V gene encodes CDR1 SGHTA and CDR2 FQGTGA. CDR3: CASSLIAGETQYF. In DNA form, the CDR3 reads TGTGCCAGCAGCTTAATCGCGGGGGAGACCCAGTACTTC.

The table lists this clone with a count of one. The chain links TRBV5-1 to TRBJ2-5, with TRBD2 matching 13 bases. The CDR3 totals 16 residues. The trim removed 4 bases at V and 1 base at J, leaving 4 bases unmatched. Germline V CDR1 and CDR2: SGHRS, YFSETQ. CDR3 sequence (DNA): TGCGCCAGCAGCCGACTAGCGGGAGGCACCCAAGAGACCCAGTACTTC. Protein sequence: CASSRLAGGTQETQYF. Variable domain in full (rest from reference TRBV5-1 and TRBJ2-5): KAGVTQTPRYLIKTRGQQVTLSCSPISGHRSVSWYQQTPGQGLQFLFEYFSETQRNKGNFPGRFSGRQFSNSRSEMNVSTLELGDSALYLCASSRLAGGTQETQYFGPGTRLLVL.

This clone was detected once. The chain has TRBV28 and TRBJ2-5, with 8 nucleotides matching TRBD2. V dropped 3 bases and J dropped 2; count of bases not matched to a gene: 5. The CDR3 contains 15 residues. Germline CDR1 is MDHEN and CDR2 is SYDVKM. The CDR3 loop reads CASSLSSGGQETQYF. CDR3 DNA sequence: TGTGCCAGCAGTTTGTCTTCGGGGGGGCAAGAGACCCAGTACTTC.

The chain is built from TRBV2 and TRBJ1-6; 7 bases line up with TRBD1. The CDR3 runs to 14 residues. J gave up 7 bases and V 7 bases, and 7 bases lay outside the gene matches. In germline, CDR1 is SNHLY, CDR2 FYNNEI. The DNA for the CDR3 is TGTGCCAGCACTTGGGACAGCTCAAATTCACCCCTCCACTTT. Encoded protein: CASTWDSSNSPLHF.

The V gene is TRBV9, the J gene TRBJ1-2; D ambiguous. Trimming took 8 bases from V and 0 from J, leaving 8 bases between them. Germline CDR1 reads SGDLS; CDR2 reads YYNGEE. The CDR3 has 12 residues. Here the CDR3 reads CASRGANYGYTF. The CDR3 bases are TGTGCCAGTCGGGGAGCTAACTATGGCTACACCTTC. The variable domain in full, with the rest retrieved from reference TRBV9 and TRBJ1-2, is DSGVTQTPKHLITATGQRVTLRCSPRSGDLSVYWYQQSLDQGLQFLIQYYNGEERAKGNILERFSAQQFPDLHSELNLSSLELGDSALYFCASRGANYGYTFGSGTRLTVV.

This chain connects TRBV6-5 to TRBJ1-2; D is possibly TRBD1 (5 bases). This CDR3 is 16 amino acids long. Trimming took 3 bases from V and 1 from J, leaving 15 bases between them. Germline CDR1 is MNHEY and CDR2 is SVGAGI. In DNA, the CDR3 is TGTGCCAGCAGTTATCTGGCAGGGTCAGATAACTATGGCTACACCTTC. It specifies CASSYLAGSDNYGYTF.

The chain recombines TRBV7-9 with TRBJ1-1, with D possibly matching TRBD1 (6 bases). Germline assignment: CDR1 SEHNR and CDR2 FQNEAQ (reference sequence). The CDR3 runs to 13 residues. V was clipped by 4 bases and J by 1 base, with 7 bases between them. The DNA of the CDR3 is TGTGCCAGCAGCTCCAGGGGGAACACTGAAGCTTTCTTT. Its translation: CASSSRGNTEAFF.

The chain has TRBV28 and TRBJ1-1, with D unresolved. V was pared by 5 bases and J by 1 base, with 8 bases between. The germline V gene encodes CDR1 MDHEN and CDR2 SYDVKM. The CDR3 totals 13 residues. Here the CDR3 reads CASSRERNTEAFF. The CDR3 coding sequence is TGTGCCAGCAGTCGAGAGAGGAACACTGAAGCTTTCTTT.